This T cell receptor (beta chain) appears in the sequencing data of a study of blood T cell repertoires in COVID-19. The study drew participants aged roughly 18 to 95 years from 20 to 30 US areas. CDR3 length: 14 amino acids. The V end was cut by 3 bases, the J end by 7 bases, with 17 bases between. Germline V gives CDR1 DFQATT, CDR2 SNEGSKA (reference sequence). Some clones are missing from TCRdb's copy, which holds only in-frame ones; the method was immunoSEQ multiplex PCR. The sample holds about 170,000 clones, roughly 90% seen once. The specimen was PBMCs or T cells enriched from blood (not recorded which). The genes are TRBV20-1 and TRBJ2-3; D gene ambiguous. The TCR sequence derives from a woman aged 18 to 35 who had recovered from COVID-19. CDR3 loop: CSASRDLAPNTQYF. The DNA for the CDR3 is TGCAGTGCTAGTCGTGACTTGGCGCCTAATACGCAGTATTTT.